This T cell receptor beta chain was identified during a study of shared clonotypes between healthy human individuals. CDR1 and CDR2 (germline): SGDLS, YYNGEE. V shed 4 bases and J 6 bases; nucleotides not matched to a gene: 8. The length of the CDR3 is 15 residues. Broader study findings: Between a few donors, naive CD4 clonotypes were shared at a level of around 4.9%.

In the case of this clone: Its target is unknown.

Researchers divided each subset's genomic DNA evenly across several immunoSEQ plates. Clones were sequenced by immunoSEQ multiplex PCR, and TCRdb holds only the in-frame ones, with some missing. The sample consists of hundreds of thousands of clones, approximately 74% of them appearing once. The sequencing input was memory CD4+ T cells sorted from blood. Indicated subset: CD45RA-negative fraction. The receptor was isolated from a woman aged 25 to 45 in good health. The chain joins TRBV9 to TRBJ2-7; 12 nucleotides line up with TRBD2. CDR3 sequence reads: CASSKGLAGIGEQYF. The CDR3 nucleotides are TGTGCCAGCAGCAAAGGACTAGCGGGAATCGGCGAGCAGTACTTC.